Sequencing of this T cell receptor (beta chain) was carried out in a study of blood T cell repertoires in COVID-19. Whole-study context: The United States, Italy and Spain provided the acute and convalescent COVID-19 samples. PBMCs, B-cell-depleted T cells, or T cells provided the cDNA or gDNA that made up the material.

Per the original data handling: Quantification of nucleated cells was approximated via reference gene primer amplification. Sequencing used immunoSEQ multiplex PCR; TCRdb keeps in-frame clones, though not all of them. From that table come the V and J calls and clone size; the DNA was used to work out D and trimming. The profile shows some 240,000 clones, around 83% of them singletons. The source is a woman aged 55-75 years with active or convalescent COVID-19. Sequenced material: peripheral blood.

The CDR3 DNA follows: TGTGCCAGCAGCGTAGACCACAGGGGTGATGAGCAGTTCTTC. This codes for CASSVDHRGDEQFF. J is TRBJ2-1 and V is TRBV9, with 7 nucleotides matching TRBD1. Germline assignment: CDR1 SGDLS and CDR2 YYNGEE. J gave up 8 bases and V 0 bases, and 5 bases lay outside the gene matches. The CDR3 is 14 residues long.